The 20 T cell receptor beta chains reported below all come from one sample, sequenced in a study of blood T cells in healthy people across ages (dated by TCRdb to 2014 to 2015). Library method: 5' RACE. Sequenced on an Illumina HiSeq 2500. The second PCR ran for roughly 7 to 11 cycles and used a J-beta primer mix along with a sample-barcoded 5' primer. The public sequencing data were trimmed at Q25 with fastp and processed into clonotypes with MiXCR by TCRdb, which kept only in-frame beta chains. Every entry covers one CDR3 protein and lists the most common genes and DNA from its rows. Here the sample has around 820,000 distinct CDR3 sequences; around 25% occur a single time. The top ten hold 3% to 4.5% of the sample. This sample also appeared in a second study, on T cells of mothers and their children.

The sequenced material came from blood. The origin of the receptors is a boy younger than 18 in good health.

This clonotype has just a few counts. V usage is TRBV12-3 or TRBV12-4 and J usage is TRBJ1-4; weak D call: TRBD1 (6 bases). The CDR3 extends over 16 amino acids. V dropped 4 bases and J dropped 7 bases, with 19 bases sitting between them. The CDR3 is CASSSLLGGAGEKLFF. The DNA for the CDR3 is TGTGCCAGCAGTTCGCTTTTGGGGGGCGCAGGTGAAAAACTGTTTTTT.

The CDR3 bases are TGTGCCAGCAGCTTGGTTGGGGACCCGACCTACGAGCAGTACTTC. Its translation is CASSLVGDPTYEQYF. The chain recombines TRBV5-5 with TRBJ2-7, with D perhaps assigned TRBD1 or TRBD2 (5 bases each). Germline CDR1 and CDR2: SGHKS and YYEKEE (reference sequence). Trimming pared 0 bases from V and 2 bases from J, leaving 12 bases between. The CDR3 spans 15 residues.

In its sample, this clonotype was seen a few times. The chain employs TRBV29-1 and TRBJ1-1; D unresolved. V was shortened by 6 bases and J by 6 bases, with 8 bases between the two germline ends. This CDR3 contains 10 residues. Germline loops: CDR1 SQVTM, CDR2 ANQGSEA. CDR3 amino acids: CSVTGAEAFF. In nucleotides, the CDR3 is TGCAGCGTGACCGGGGCTGAAGCTTTCTTT.

This clonotype was seen many times. This sequence joins TRBV7-9 and TRBJ2-1, with D tentatively TRBD2 (5 bases). The CDR3 has 13 amino acids. CDR1 is SEHNR and CDR2 is FQNEAQ in the germline V gene (reference sequence). V was pared by 1 base and J by 8 bases, with 9 bases between. The CDR3: CASSLGLADEQFF. The CDR3 nucleotides read TGTGCCAGCAGCTTAGGTCTAGCCGATGAGCAGTTCTTC.

V and J are TRBV12-3 or TRBV12-4 and TRBJ2-7, with no clear D. The CDR3 loop spans 15 amino acids. Trimming took 5 bases from V and 0 from J, leaving 14 bases between them. CDR3 amino acids: CASSNGRVRSYEQYF. Here the CDR3 DNA reads TGTGCCAGCAGTAATGGCCGGGTTCGCTCCTACGAGCAGTACTTC.

V and J are TRBV3-1 and TRBJ2-5; weak D call: TRBD1 (6 bases). TRBJ2-7 matches the DNA end more closely, so the J call is doubtful. Germline V lookup: CDR1 LGHDT, CDR2 YNNKEL (reference sequence). The CDR3 has 14 residues. This CDR3 is CASSRGTTNYEQYF. In nucleotides, the CDR3 is TGTGCCAGCAGCCGAGGGACAACAAACTACGAGCAGTACTTC.

The sample holds a few counts of this clonotype. The chain employs TRBV7-8 and TRBJ2-5; TRBD2 might be the D (5 bases). The germline gives CDR1 SGHVS, CDR2 FQNEAQ. This CDR3 contains 11 residues. The ends were cut back, 8 bases at V and 11 bases at J, with 15 bases in the middle. The CDR3 sequence is CASSGLGEQYF. The CDR3 nucleotides read TGTGCCAGCTCCGGCCTCGGGGAGCAGTACTTC.

This clonotype was counted between two and nine times. The chain links TRBV7-9 to TRBJ1-1, with D unresolved. Trimming removed 5 bases from V and 5 bases from J, with 18 bases in between. The germline V gene has CDR1 SEHNR and CDR2 FQNEAQ (reference sequence). The CDR3 runs to 15 residues. The CDR3 DNA sequence: TGTGCCAGCAGCCCCTCGGGTCCCGGGGAGACTGAAGCTTTCTTT. Its protein product is CASSPSGPGETEAFF.

The chain combines TRBV12-3 or TRBV12-4 with TRBJ1-1; possibly TRBD1 for D (5 bases). This CDR3 is built from 15 residues. The germline V and J ends were trimmed by 3 bases and 6 bases, with 17 bases remaining between them. CDR3 in DNA: TGTGCCAGCAGTTTTTCAGGAGGGGTACTCGCTGAAGCTTTCTTT. Amino acid sequence: CASSFSGGVLAEAFF.

V gene TRBV27 combines with J gene TRBJ1-1; D is ambiguous. The V end was cut by 4 bases, the J end by 2 bases, with 11 bases between. From germline, CDR1 is MNHEY and CDR2 SMNVEV (reference sequence). The CDR3 extends over 14 amino acids. The CDR3 sequence is CASSSLLDNTEAFF. CDR3 bases: TGTGCCAGCAGTTCCCTCCTGGACAACACTGAAGCTTTCTTT.

The chain couples TRBV20-1 to TRBJ2-7; 7 bases are shared with TRBD1. V dropped 5 bases and J dropped 2; count of bases not matched to a gene: 6. This CDR3 has 13 amino acids. CDR1 is DFQATT, CDR2 SNEGSKA, per germline (reference sequence). The CDR3 spells CSAEDRSPYEQYF. The CDR3 region has the DNA TGCAGTGCTGAGGACAGGTCCCCCTACGAGCAGTACTTC.

This clonotype has a count of ten or more. V gene TRBV6-2 or TRBV6-3 combines with J gene TRBJ2-1, with 7 bases that match TRBD2. The V gene end was trimmed by 2 bases and the J gene end by 9 bases; junction bases not matched to a gene: 10. Germline CDR1 reads MNHEY; CDR2 reads SVGEGT. This CDR3 is built from 15 residues. The chain's CDR3 is CASSYPATSSGEQFF. The CDR3 DNA reads TGTGCCAGCAGTTACCCCGCGACTAGCTCGGGTGAGCAGTTCTTC.

The chain is built from TRBV20-1 and TRBJ2-7; unclear D gene. Germline lookup yields CDR1 DFQATT and CDR2 SNEGSKA (reference sequence). V gave up 6 bases and J gave up 4 bases, with 16 bases separating them. The CDR3 covers 13 residues. CDR3 protein: CSAQTGPGYEQYF. The CDR3 nucleotides are TGCAGTGCCCAGACCGGGCCGGGTTACGAGCAGTACTTC.

This clonotype was seen a handful of times. This sequence joins TRBV4-1 and TRBJ1-4, with D tentatively TRBD1 (6 bases). V lost 6 bases and J 8 bases, leaving 25 bases between the germline ends. CDR3 length: 17 amino acids. Germline CDR1 is MGHRA and CDR2 is YSYEKL. The CDR3 spells CASSQLQFGGAGEKLFF. The CDR3 DNA reads as TGCGCCAGCAGTCAATTACAGTTCGGGGGCGCTGGAGAAAAACTGTTTTTT.

The rearrangement uses TRBV20-1 and TRBJ2-4; 9 bases line up with TRBD1. CDR3 length: 15 amino acids. Per germline, CDR1 DFQATT and CDR2 SNEGSKA (reference sequence). With 5 bases clipped from V and 3 bases from J, the junction kept 8 bases outside the gene matches. This CDR3 reads CSAVPGQGNKNIQYF. The CDR3 DNA reads as TGCAGTGCTGTCCCGGGACAGGGAAACAAAAACATTCAGTACTTC.

This clonotype was detected a few times. The chain couples TRBV7-2 to TRBJ1-4; D uncertain. V lost 5 bases, J lost 4 bases, and 14 bases lay in between. Germline V gene sequence: CDR1 SGHTA, CDR2 FQGNSA. This CDR3 is built from 15 residues. The CDR3 is CASSLTTLDNEKLFF. The CDR3 region has the DNA TGTGCCAGCAGCCTCACGACCTTAGATAATGAAAAACTGTTTTTT.

V is TRBV28 and J is TRBJ1-1, with a weak D call TRBD1 (5 bases). V was pared by 7 bases and J by 0 bases, with 12 bases between. This CDR3 spans 14 amino acids. Germline V gene lookup returns CDR1 MDHEN and CDR2 SYDVKM. CDR3 sequence reads: CASNRQLMNTEAFF. The CDR3 nucleotides are TGTGCCAGCAACCGACAGTTGATGAACACTGAAGCTTTCTTT.

A few counts support this clonotype. This sequence joins TRBV10-3 and TRBJ2-7; TRBD2 matches at 12 bases. Germline trimming cut 3 bases from V and 0 bases from J; bases unmatched to any gene: 9. Germline values: CDR1 ENHRY, CDR2 SYGVKD. The CDR3 consists of 18 residues. The chain's CDR3 is CAISDPRTSGVSSYEQYF. In DNA form, the CDR3 reads TGTGCCATCAGTGATCCCCGGACTAGCGGGGTCAGCTCCTACGAGCAGTACTTC.

This clonotype has a handful of counts. The chain is built from TRBV27 and TRBJ1-4; D is undetermined. The CDR3 length is 16 residues. Germline-derived CDR1 and CDR2 are MNHEY and SMNVEV (reference sequence). V was shortened by 5 bases and J by 5 bases, with 18 bases between the two germline ends. CDR3 amino acids: CASSVDAGFRNEKLFF. In DNA form, the CDR3 reads TGTGCCAGCAGTGTAGATGCCGGGTTCCGAAATGAAAAACTGTTTTTT.

The chain combines TRBV6-2 or TRBV6-3 with TRBJ2-7, with 10 nucleotides matching TRBD1. Germline V gene data show CDR1 as MNHEY and CDR2 as SVGEGT. The length of the CDR3 is 14 residues. V dropped 7 bases and J dropped 6; count of bases not matched to a gene: 9. The DNA for the CDR3 is TGTGCCAGCACCCGGGACAGGGGAAGGTTCGAGCAGTACTTC. Residues: CASTRDRGRFEQYF.